This passage covers 21 T cell receptor beta chains from one sample sequenced in a study of blood T cell repertoires in COVID-19. Using immunoSEQ multiplex PCR, the repertoire was profiled, and TCRdb retains in-frame clones only, with some absent. The sample includes fewer than 55,000 clones, roughly two thirds of them seen just once. Sequencing was done on a sample of peripheral blood. All receptors come from a woman in her 70s with acute or convalescent COVID-19.

The rearrangement uses TRBV7-2 and TRBJ2-1; weak D call: TRBD1 (5 bases). CDR3 length: 15 amino acids. Trimming removed 1 base at V and 4 bases at J, with 11 bases between. The germline V gene has CDR1 SGHTA and CDR2 FQGNSA. The CDR3 spells CASSLVSGIYNEQFF. The CDR3 DNA follows: TGTGCCAGCAGCTTAGTTTCAGGGATATACAATGAGCAGTTCTTC.

The chain has TRBV7-3 and TRBJ2-3; the match to TRBD2 covers 15 bases. The CDR3 contains 18 residues. Germline values: CDR1 SGHTA, CDR2 FQGTGA. V lost 4 bases to trimming and J lost 1 base; unmatched junction nucleotides: 6. The CDR3 nucleotides read TGTGCCAGCAGCTCTCCCGGACTAGCGGGAGGGGGCACAGATACGCAGTATTTT. This translates into CASSSPGLAGGGTDTQYF.

This clone turned up a few times. V gene TRBV7-2 combines with J gene TRBJ2-1, with D possibly TRBD1 on 6 matching bases. Germline values: CDR1 SGHTA, CDR2 FQGNSA. V lost 8 bases and J lost 3, with 11 bases in between. The CDR3 spans 13 residues. Written as DNA, the CDR3 is TGTGCCAGCGGACCCAGGGGCTACAATGAGCAGTTCTTC. As protein: CASGPRGYNEQFF.

The chain uses TRBV18 and TRBJ2-5; the D gene is possibly TRBD2 (7 bases). The CDR3 sequence is 16 residues long. In germline, CDR1 is KGHSH, CDR2 LQKENI. Trimming left V 5 bases short and J 4 bases short, with 20 bases between. CDR3 nucleotide sequence: TGTGCCAGCTCAACGACCACGGGGGGCGTTGGAGAGACCCAGTACTTC. This gives the protein CASSTTTGGVGETQYF.

This chain links TRBV7-3 with TRBJ1-6; the D gene is possibly TRBD1 (6 bases). The CDR3 totals 15 residues. Germline V gene data show CDR1 as SGHTA and CDR2 as FQGTGA. V was shortened by 4 bases and J by 8 bases, with 15 bases between the two germline ends. The CDR3 DNA sequence: TGTGCCAGCAGCTCGGAACAGGGACGGGATTCACCCCTCCACTTT. Its protein product is CASSSEQGRDSPLHF. The full variable domain, with the rest looked up from reference TRBV7-3 and TRBJ1-6, is GAGVSQTPSNKVTEKGKYVELRCDPISGHTALYWYRQSLGQGPEFLIYFQGTGAADDSGLPNDRFFAVRPEGSVSTLKIQRTERGDSAVYLCASSSEQGRDSPLHFGNGTRLTVT.

The chain has TRBV15 and TRBJ2-2, with D perhaps matching TRBD2 (6 bases). The CDR3 sequence is 15 residues long. Trimming pared 5 bases from V and 1 base from J, leaving 11 bases between. Germline CDR1 LNHNV, CDR2 YYDKDF (reference sequence). Here the CDR3 DNA reads TGTGCCACCAGCCGACGGCGGGGGAACACCGGGGAGCTGTTTTTT. Amino acids: CATSRRRGNTGELFF.

The rearrangement uses TRBV6-5 and TRBJ2-7, with D possibly matching TRBD1 (5 bases). The CDR3 totals 13 residues. CDR1 is MNHEY, CDR2 SVGAGI, per germline. Deletions cut 2 bases from V and 6 bases from J, with 11 bases between. The CDR3: CASSYLDSTEQYF. The CDR3 DNA sequence: TGTGCCAGCAGTTACCTTGACAGTACCGAGCAGTACTTC.

For this clone: At one of its ends the junction is not consistent with the germline gene, which may arise from a read error. The genes are TRBV7-7 and TRBJ2-1, with D possibly matching TRBD2 (6 bases). The CDR3 has 13 residues. The germline gives CDR1 SSHAT, CDR2 FNYEAQ (reference sequence). The CDR3 coding sequence is TGTGCTAGCAGCTTAGACGGGGGCAATGAGCAGTTCTTC. This sequence encodes CASSLDGGNEQFF.

Concerning this clone itself: At one of its ends the junction is not consistent with the germline gene, which may arise from a read error. The chain joins TRBV18 to TRBJ1-2; D is possibly TRBD1 (6 bases). This CDR3 has 12 amino acids. CDR1 is KGHSH, CDR2 LQKENI, per germline. CDR3 DNA: TGTGCCAGCTCGCCACAGGGACACGGCTACACCTTC. It translates to CASSPQGHGYTF.

The chain links TRBV5-1 to TRBJ2-3; TRBD1 aligns across 8 bases. This CDR3 spans 16 amino acids. V was pared by 4 bases and J by 4 bases, with 11 bases of the junction left unmatched. CDR1 and CDR2 (germline): SGHRS, YFSETQ. CDR3 residues: CASSHTTGAISDTQYF. For the CDR3, the DNA is TGCGCCAGCAGCCACACGACAGGGGCGATCTCAGATACGCAGTATTTT.

The chain combines TRBV18 with TRBJ2-7; 8 bases fit TRBD2. The V gene's germline CDR1 is KGHSH and CDR2 LQKENI. The CDR3 runs 14 residues. With V trimmed by 3 bases and J by 3 bases, 4 bases remained unmatched. CDR3 loop: CASSPAGGDYEQYF. The DNA of the CDR3 is TGTGCCAGCTCACCGGCGGGGGGAGACTACGAGCAGTACTTC.

This clone was seen more than once but under ten times. The chain couples TRBV7-9 to TRBJ2-3; D may be TRBD2 (6 bases). This CDR3 is 15 amino acids long. Trimming left V 5 bases short and J 5 bases short, with 17 bases between. Germline CDR1 and CDR2: SEHNR and FQNEAQ (reference sequence). The chain's CDR3 is CASSRVSGGGDTQYF. CDR3 in DNA: TGTGCCAGCAGCCGAGTTAGCGGAGGCGGAGATACGCAGTATTTT.

The chain carries TRBV19 and TRBJ2-5; 10 bases align to TRBD2. Germline lookup yields CDR1 LNHDA and CDR2 SQIVND (reference sequence). The CDR3 is made up of 14 amino acids. Germline trimming cut 6 bases from V and 9 bases from J; bases unmatched to any gene: 10. The CDR3 DNA follows: TGTGCCAGTAGCCCGGGACTAGCGAGGGCGGCCCAGTACTTC. Translation: CASSPGLARAAQYF.

This clone was detected once. The V gene is TRBV9, the J gene TRBJ1-2, with TRBD1 matching 7 bases. The germline V gene has CDR1 SGDLS and CDR2 YYNGEE. V was pared by 0 bases and J by 5 bases, with 7 bases of the junction left unmatched. The CDR3 totals 15 residues. This CDR3 reads CASSVDYRGGYGYTF. CDR3 coding DNA: TGTGCCAGCAGCGTAGACTACAGGGGTGGATATGGCTACACCTTC.

The rearrangement links TRBV4-1 to TRBJ1-4, with D uncertain. V was clipped by 0 bases and J by 0 bases, with 14 bases between them. The CDR3 is 18 amino acids. The V gene's germline CDR1 is MGHRA and CDR2 YSYEKL. DNA of the CDR3: TGCGCCAGCAGCCAAGATTTGGGAGTGTTTGCAACTAATGAAAAACTGTTTTTT. Protein: CASSQDLGVFATNEKLFF.

This clone was seen more than once but under ten times. The V gene is TRBV11-2, the J gene TRBJ2-2; D perhaps matches TRBD1 (7 bases). Per the germline V gene, CDR1 is SGHAT and CDR2 is FQNNGV. The V and J ends lost 5 bases and 3 bases respectively, with 16 bases between them. The CDR3 totals 16 residues. The CDR3 reads CASSPVGGGDTGELFF. CDR3 bases: TGTGCCAGCAGCCCAGTAGGAGGGGGCGACACCGGGGAGCTGTTTTTT. Combining the CDR3 with reference TRBV11-2 and TRBJ2-2 gives the whole variable domain EAGVAQSPRYKIIEKRQSVAFWCNPISGHATLYWYQQILGQGPKLLIQFQNNGVVDDSQLPKDRFSAERLKGVDSTLKIQPAKLEDSAVYLCASSPVGGGDTGELFFGEGSRLTVL.

The J gene is TRBJ1-4, the V gene TRBV4-2; possibly TRBD1 for D (6 bases). CDR1 and CDR2 from the germline V gene are LGHNA and YNFKEQ. V was shortened by 0 bases and J by 4 bases, with 9 bases between the two germline ends. The CDR3 runs to 15 residues. CDR3 nucleotides: TGTGCCAGCAGCCAAGACAAGGGGGTTAATGAAAAACTGTTTTTT. Residues: CASSQDKGVNEKLFF.

This clone came up a few times. CDR3 bases: TGTGCCAGCAGGGGGGACAGTAACTATGGCTACACCTTC. It yields the protein CASRGDSNYGYTF. The gene calls are TRBV2 and TRBJ1-2; 7 positions agree with TRBD1. V was clipped by 6 bases and J by 1 base; unmatched bases: 2. The CDR3 loop spans 13 amino acids. CDR1 and CDR2 from the germline V gene are SNHLY and FYNNEI. Combining the CDR3 with reference TRBV2 and TRBJ1-2 gives the whole variable domain EPEVTQTPSHQVTQMGQEVILRCVPISNHLYFYWYRQILGQKVEFLVSFYNNEISEKSEIFDDQFSVERPDGSNFTLKIRSTKLEDSAMYFCASRGDSNYGYTFGSGTRLTVV.

The gene calls are TRBV19 and TRBJ2-7; 7 bases map to TRBD1. There are 14 residues in the CDR3. V was pared by 5 bases and J by 9 bases, with 13 bases of the junction left unmatched. Germline loops: CDR1 LNHDA, CDR2 SQIVND (reference sequence). The chain's CDR3 is CASSQDGQVFGQYF. CDR3 coding DNA: TGTGCCAGTAGTCAAGATGGACAGGTTTTTGGGCAGTACTTC.

The V and J genes are TRBV30 and TRBJ2-3, with a possible D match to TRBD2 (7 bases). The V and J ends lost 2 bases and 15 bases respectively, with 21 bases between them. Germline CDR1 and CDR2: GTSNPN and SVGIG (reference sequence). The length of the CDR3 is 13 residues. The CDR3 DNA is TGTGCCTGGAGTCCTGGGAGGGACACCCGTTATTATTTT. Residues: CAWSPGRDTRYYF.

The chain uses TRBV7-9 and TRBJ2-5; 8 bases are a match to TRBD2. The CDR3 is 15 residues long. Trimming removed 2 bases from V and 2 bases from J; junction bases left unmatched: 4. Germline lookup yields CDR1 SEHNR and CDR2 FQNEAQ (reference sequence). The CDR3 loop is CASSLMGTSQETQYF. DNA for the CDR3: TGTGCCAGCAGCTTAATGGGGACTAGTCAAGAGACCCAGTACTTC.